This is a list of T cell receptor beta chains from one sample in a study of beta chain features in type 1 diabetes. Sequencing was performed with immunoSEQ multiplex PCR; in TCRdb, only in-frame clones are kept and a portion is missing. The sample shows tens of thousands of clones, roughly half of them seen only once. What was sequenced was Tregs from blood. Receptors originate from a middle-aged woman with type 1 diabetes. The CDR3 runs from the conserved cysteine through the conserved F or W. Fields, in order: V gene, D gene, J gene, clone size, CDR3 protein, CDR3 DNA. D genes are given only for firm matches. For some rows the clone size is stated as once, few or many, or as a class when expanded; others skip it.

>TRBV7-2|TRBD2|TRBJ2-7|NA
CASSLAGAGGVGEQYF
TGTGCCAGCAGCTTAGCGGGCGCGGGAGGAGTGGGGGAGCAGTACTTC
>TRBV2|TRBD1|TRBJ2-7|NA
CASSDGDRAYEQYF
TGTGCCAGCAGTGACGGCGACAGGGCCTACGAGCAGTACTTC
>TRBV28|NA|TRBJ1-4|NA
CASSLLGTGGEKLFF
TGTGCCAGCAGTTTACTCGGGACTGGGGGAGAAAAACTGTTTTTT
>TRBV7-3|NA|TRBJ2-3|NA
CASSPDLVSTDTQYF
TGTGCCAGCAGCCCCGATCTAGTGAGCACAGATACGCAGTATTTT
>TRBV9|NA|TRBJ1-6|NA
CASSPMGGDNSPLHF
TGTGCCAGCAGCCCCATGGGAGGCGACAATTCACCCCTCCACTTT
>TRBV4-2|NA|TRBJ2-7|NA
CASSQDLTGMAYEQYF
TGTGCCAGCAGCCAAGATCTAACAGGGATGGCGTACGAGCAGTACTTC
>TRBV28|NA|TRBJ2-7|NA
CASVPSDLRTYEQYF
TGTGCCAGCGTCCCTAGCGACCTACGAACCTACGAGCAGTACTTC
>TRBV5-1|TRBD1|TRBJ1-5|NA
CASSPGTVTQPQHF
TGCGCCAGCAGCCCGGGGACAGTAACTCAGCCCCAGCATTTT
>TRBV28|NA|TRBJ1-2|NA
CASSEQGEGSYGYTF
TGTGCCAGCAGTGAACAGGGAGAGGGGAGCTATGGCTACACCTTC
>TRBV10-3|TRBD1|TRBJ2-7|medium-sized
CAISGQGLSYEQYF
TGTGCCATCAGTGGACAGGGGCTCTCCTACGAGCAGTACTTC
>TRBV20-1|NA|TRBJ2-1|NA
CSAMRDNEQFF
TGCAGTGCTATGAGGGACAATGAGCAGTTCTTC
>TRBV19|TRBD1|TRBJ2-3|few
CASSIQGATTDTQYF
TGTGCCAGTAGTATACAGGGGGCGACCACAGATACGCAGTATTTT
>TRBV30|NA|TRBJ1-2|few
CAWSSDSDYGYTF
TGTGCCTGGAGTTCCGACAGCGATTATGGCTACACCTTC
>TRBV7-8|TRBD1|TRBJ1-1|NA
CASGQGGGTEAFF
TGTGCCAGCGGACAGGGGGGAGGCACTGAAGCTTTCTTT
>TRBV11-3|NA|TRBJ2-4|few
CASSPGSAKNIQYF
TGTGCCAGCAGCCCCGGTTCAGCCAAAAACATTCAGTACTTC
>TRBV4-2|TRBD1|TRBJ1-3|NA
CASSQAGGSGNTIYF
TGTGCCAGCAGCCAAGCAGGGGGCTCTGGAAACACCATATATTTT
>TRBV10-3|NA|TRBJ1-5|NA
CAISEVGPNQPQHF
TGTGCCATCAGTGAGGTTGGGCCCAATCAGCCCCAGCATTTT
>TRBV5-6|TRBD1|TRBJ2-1|NA
CASSLATGGVEQFF
TGTGCCAGCAGCTTGGCTACAGGGGGCGTTGAGCAGTTCTTC
>TRBV28|TRBD1|TRBJ1-1|few
CASRTGTDLSEAFF
TGTGCCAGCCGGACCGGGACAGATCTTTCTGAAGCTTTCTTT
>TRBV5-6|TRBD1|TRBJ1-2|NA
CASRRTGINYGYTF
TGTGCCAGCAGAAGGACAGGGATTAACTATGGCTACACCTTC
>TRBV7-2|NA|TRBJ2-7|NA
CASSLLGPKTNEQYF
TGTGCCAGCAGCTTACTAGGCCCAAAAACGAACGAGCAGTACTTC
>TRBV5-1|TRBD2|TRBJ2-1|once
CASSGGGGLPNEQFF
TGCGCCAGCAGCGGTGGGGGGGGGTTACCCAATGAGCAGTTCTTC
>TRBV5-1|TRBD1|TRBJ1-6|NA
CASSLDPGTVNSPLHF
TGCGCCAGCAGCTTGGATCCCGGGACAGTCAATTCACCCCTCCACTTT
>TRBV5-1|NA|TRBJ2-6|NA
CASSYDSSGANVLTF
TGCGCCAGCAGCTATGACAGCTCTGGGGCCAACGTCCTGACTTTC
>TRBV7-9|TRBD1|TRBJ1-1|NA
CASRLSPGQGDTEAFF
TGTGCCAGCAGACTATCTCCGGGACAGGGGGACACTGAAGCTTTCTTT
>TRBV9|NA|TRBJ2-3|NA
CASSVGIGSFTDTQYF
TGTGCCAGCAGCGTAGGTATAGGGAGTTTCACAGATACGCAGTATTTT
>TRBV4-2|TRBD2|TRBJ2-1|NA
CASSSRTSGSHNEQFF
TGTGCCAGCTCTTCACGGACTAGCGGGTCCCACAATGAGCAGTTCTTC
>TRBV28|TRBD1|TRBJ2-7|few
CASSFPRGQSSYEQYF
TGTGCCAGCAGTTTCCCCAGGGGACAGTCCTCCTACGAGCAGTACTTC
>TRBV5-4|TRBD1|TRBJ1-1|NA
CASSSGTGFIVTEAFF
TGTGCCAGCAGCTCCGGGACAGGGTTTATTGTCACTGAAGCTTTCTTT
>TRBV10-3|TRBD1|TRBJ1-2|NA
CAISERGTDYGYTF
TGTGCCATCAGTGAGCGGGGGACAGACTATGGCTACACCTTC
>TRBV28|NA|TRBJ1-5|few
CASSLWGGYQPQHF
TGTGCCAGCAGTTTATGGGGGGGTTATCAGCCCCAGCATTTT
>TRBV7-2|NA|TRBJ1-3|NA
CASSLVATADSGNTIYF
TGTGCCAGCAGCTTAGTCGCCACAGCGGATTCTGGAAACACCATATATTTT
>TRBV10-2|NA|TRBJ1-3|once
CASSDSVGGGNTIYF
TGCGCCAGCAGCGATTCCGTCGGGGGTGGAAACACCATATATTTT
>TRBV7-3|TRBD2|TRBJ2-1|NA
CASSLGTSGSEPYNEQFF
TGTGCCAGCAGCTTAGGGACTAGCGGGAGTGAACCCTACAATGAGCAGTTCTTC
>TRBV4-3|TRBD2|TRBJ2-3|NA
CASSRRLAGEDTQYF
TGCGCCAGCAGCCGCCGACTAGCGGGAGAAGATACGCAGTATTTT
>TRBV7-2|TRBD1|TRBJ2-5|NA
CASSMGQGARQYF
TGTGCCAGCAGCATGGGACAGGGGGCTCGGCAGTACTTC
>TRBV6-5|TRBD1|TRBJ1-2|NA
CASSPRWDSYGYTF
TGTGCCAGCAGTCCTAGGTGGGACAGCTATGGCTACACCTTC
>TRBV7-9|TRBD2|TRBJ2-3|NA
CASSFGGGASDTQYF
TGTGCCAGCAGCTTCGGCGGGGGGGCCTCAGATACGCAGTATTTT
>TRBV9|NA|TRBJ1-3|NA
CASSVNSGNTIYF
TGTGCCAGCAGCGTTAATTCTGGAAACACCATATATTTT
>TRBV7-9|TRBD1|TRBJ1-1|NA
CASSLRRQGENTEAFF
TGTGCCAGCAGCTTAAGGCGACAGGGGGAGAACACTGAAGCTTTCTTT
>TRBV18|TRBD1|TRBJ1-4|NA
CASSRGQDEKLFF
TGTGCCAGCTCACGGGGACAGGATGAAAAACTGTTTTTT
>TRBV6-6|TRBD1|TRBJ1-3|few
CASSRGTGIRNTIYF
TGTGCCAGCAGCCGCGGGACAGGGATAAGAAACACCATATATTTT
>TRBV28|NA|TRBJ2-4|NA
CASSFRVNIQYF
TGTGCCAGCAGTTTTCGGGTGAACATTCAGTACTTC
>TRBV7-2|NA|TRBJ1-1|NA
CASSLQGWAEAFF
TGTGCCAGCAGCTTACAGGGGTGGGCTGAAGCTTTCTTT
>TRBV7-2|TRBD1|TRBJ1-1|NA
CASSRGWTGRLGTEAFF
TGTGCCAGCAGCAGAGGATGGACAGGGAGGTTGGGGACTGAAGCTTTCTTT
>TRBV18|NA|TRBJ2-1|NA
CASSPGRYEQFF
TGTGCCAGCTCACCGGGCAGGTATGAGCAGTTCTTC
>TRBV5-1|TRBD1|TRBJ2-3|many
CASSSDRSSATDTQYF
TGCGCCAGCAGCTCGGACAGGTCGTCCGCTACAGATACGCAGTATTTT
>TRBV28|NA|TRBJ2-6|once
CASSFQLGANVLTF
TGTGCCAGCAGTTTCCAGTTGGGGGCCAACGTCCTGACTTTC
>TRBV2|TRBD1|TRBJ1-2|NA
CASSVQGGYGYTF
TGTGCCAGCAGTGTACAGGGGGGCTATGGCTACACCTTC
>TRBV7-8|NA|TRBJ1-1|NA
CASSLVDQGTEAFF
TGTGCCAGCAGCTTGGTAGACCAGGGGACTGAAGCTTTCTTT
>TRBV9|NA|TRBJ2-6|NA
CASSVVPWEPGANVLTF
TGTGCCAGCAGCGTAGTTCCCTGGGAGCCTGGGGCCAACGTCCTGACTTTC
>TRBV6-6|NA|TRBJ1-1|NA
CASRLSTRADTEAFF
TGTGCCAGCAGACTCTCGACGCGGGCTGACACTGAAGCTTTCTTT
>TRBV27|NA|TRBJ1-1|NA
CASYQRGVSEAFF
TGTGCCAGCTACCAGCGGGGGGTCTCTGAAGCTTTCTTT